This T cell receptor (beta chain) was sequenced in a study of beta chain features in type 1 diabetes. The sequenced template was cDNA made from the entire isolated RNA. The protocol was immunoSEQ multiplex PCR, while the TCRdb copy is restricted to in-frame clones and leaves out a portion. This table holds about 410,000 clones, 14% found once. Study conclusions and caveats: TCRB CDR3s were moderately but significantly shorter in Type 1 diabetes patients in all four CD4+ subsets. PCR may have favored shorter templates equally in patients and controls.

It was one heparinised blood draw, averaging about 116 mL, that each donor gave. There are a few counts of this clone. What it binds is unknown. Trimming took 7 bases from V and 8 from J, leaving 12 bases between them. This CDR3 is built from 12 residues. Germline V CDR1 and CDR2: MNHEY, SMNVEV (reference sequence). The sample comprised naive CD4+ T cells from blood. This clonotype originated in a man aged 25 to 40 in good health. The chain combines TRBV27 with TRBJ2-1; no clear D gene. The CDR3 reads CASMGLGYEQFF. The CDR3 DNA reads as TGTGCCAGCATGGGGTTAGGTTATGAGCAGTTCTTC.